This entry lists 5 T cell receptor beta chains sequenced from one sample in a study of T cells after yellow fever vaccination. TCRdb fed the 5' RACE reads into MiXCR, producing one record per CDR3 protein. The table shows about 45,000 distinct CDR3 sequences, with 6.8% occurring only once. The sample consisted of CD8+ T cells not binding an NS4B(214-222) dextramer, sorted from PBMCs, taken 45 days after the yellow fever booster vaccination. All receptors derive from a man under 40 who received the YFV17D yellow fever vaccine.

This clonotype was detected only a few times. The gene calls are TRBV11-2 and TRBJ2-3, with 10 bases fitting TRBD1. CDR1 is SGHAT and CDR2 is FQNNGV in the germline V gene. With 1 base clipped from V and 2 bases from J, the junction kept 6 bases outside the gene matches. This CDR3 contains 17 residues. CDR3 sequence reads: CASSLVGQGLNTDTQYF. In DNA form, the CDR3 reads TGTGCCAGCAGCTTAGTGGGACAGGGGCTTAACACAGATACGCAGTATTTT.

A remark on this clonotype: The junction and the germline gene differ at one end; a read error may be behind it. V is TRBV20-1 and J is TRBJ2-1; no firm D call. The CDR3 loop spans 14 amino acids. Germline V lookup: CDR1 DFQATT, CDR2 SNEGSKA (reference sequence). The CDR3 DNA follows: TGCTGTGCTAGTAACCAGTACAAGGGCAATGAGCAGTTCTTC. Translation gives CCASNQYKGNEQFF.

This clonotype has at least ten counts. The chain carries TRBV27 and TRBJ2-5, with TRBD2 as a possible D gene (6 bases). The V and J ends lost 6 bases and 5 bases respectively, with 16 bases between them. Germline V gene data show CDR1 as MNHEY and CDR2 as SMNVEV (reference sequence). The CDR3 contains 14 residues. The CDR3 coding sequence is TGTGCCAGCAGACACCCGACTAGGTGGGAGACCCAGTACTTC. Translating it yields CASRHPTRWETQYF.

This clonotype was picked up many times. This chain uses TRBV11-2 with TRBJ2-5, with TRBD2 matching 9 bases. Per germline, CDR1 SGHAT and CDR2 FQNNGV. The CDR3 has 17 amino acids. Unmatched junction bases numbered 15, after V lost 5 bases and J lost 5 bases. This CDR3 is CASSPGELAGGSETQYF. In DNA, the CDR3 is TGTGCCAGCAGCCCCGGGGAACTAGCGGGCGGGTCTGAGACCCAGTACTTC.

This clonotype was counted many times. This rearrangement joins TRBV27 to TRBJ2-1; possible D gene TRBD1, 6 bases. The CDR3 is 14 residues long. Trimming left V 7 bases short and J 0 bases short, with 10 bases between. CDR1 is MNHEY, CDR2 SMNVEV, per germline (reference sequence). The CDR3 bases are TGTGCCAGCACCGTACAGGGCTCCTACAATGAGCAGTTCTTC. Its protein product is CASTVQGSYNEQFF.